This T cell receptor (beta chain) was obtained from a study of patients and donors after allogeneic stem cell transplantation. Using its own MiXCR run on the RT-PCR reads, TCRdb lists one record per CDR3 protein. The sample lists tens of thousands of distinct CDR3 sequences; 40% to 60% were seen once. V was cut by 3 bases and J by 8 bases, with 13 bases left in between. CDR3 length: 13 residues. Germline-derived CDR1 and CDR2 are LNHDA and SQIVND (reference sequence). This clonotype showed up just a few times. The material sequenced was blood, either unsorted or a sorted T cell fraction (not recorded which). The sequence was obtained from a human donor who was either an allogeneic HSCT recipient or a stem cell or donor lymphocyte infusion donor (not recorded which). It is not recorded whose cells these are; they may come from a transplant donor. J is TRBJ1-1 and V is TRBV19; D is undetermined. Here the CDR3 reads CASSMRTKTEAFF. The CDR3 nucleotides are TGTGCCAGTAGTATGAGGACGAAAACCGAAGCTTTCTTT.